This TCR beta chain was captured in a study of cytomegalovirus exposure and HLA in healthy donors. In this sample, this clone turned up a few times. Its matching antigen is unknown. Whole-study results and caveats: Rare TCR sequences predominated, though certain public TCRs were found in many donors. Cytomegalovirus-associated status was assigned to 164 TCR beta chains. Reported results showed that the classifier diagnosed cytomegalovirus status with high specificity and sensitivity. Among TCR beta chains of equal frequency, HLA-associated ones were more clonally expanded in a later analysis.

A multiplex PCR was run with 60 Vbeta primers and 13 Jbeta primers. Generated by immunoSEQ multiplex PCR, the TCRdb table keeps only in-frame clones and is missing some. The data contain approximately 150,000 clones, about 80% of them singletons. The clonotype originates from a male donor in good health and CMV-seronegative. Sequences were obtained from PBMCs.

CDR3 residues: CASSAQLALTDTQYF. The CDR3 coding sequence is TGTGCCAGCAGTGCCCAACTAGCGCTCACAGATACGCAGTATTTT. The chain has TRBV6-1 and TRBJ2-3; 7 bases fit TRBD2. CDR1 and CDR2 (germline): MNHNS, SASEGT. V trimming: 4 bases; J trimming: 2 bases; junction bases outside the gene matches: 6. The CDR3 length is 15 residues.